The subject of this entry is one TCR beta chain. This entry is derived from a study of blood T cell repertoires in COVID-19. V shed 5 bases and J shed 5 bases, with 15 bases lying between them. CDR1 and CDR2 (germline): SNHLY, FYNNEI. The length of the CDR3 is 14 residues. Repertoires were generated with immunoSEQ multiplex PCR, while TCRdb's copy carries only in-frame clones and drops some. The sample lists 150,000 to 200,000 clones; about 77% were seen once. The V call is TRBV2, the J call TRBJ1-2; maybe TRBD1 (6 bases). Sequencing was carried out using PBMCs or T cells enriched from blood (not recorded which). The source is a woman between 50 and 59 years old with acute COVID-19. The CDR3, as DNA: TGTGCCAGCAGTTCGACGGGGGGCGGGTATGGCTACACCTTC. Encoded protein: CASSSTGGGYGYTF.